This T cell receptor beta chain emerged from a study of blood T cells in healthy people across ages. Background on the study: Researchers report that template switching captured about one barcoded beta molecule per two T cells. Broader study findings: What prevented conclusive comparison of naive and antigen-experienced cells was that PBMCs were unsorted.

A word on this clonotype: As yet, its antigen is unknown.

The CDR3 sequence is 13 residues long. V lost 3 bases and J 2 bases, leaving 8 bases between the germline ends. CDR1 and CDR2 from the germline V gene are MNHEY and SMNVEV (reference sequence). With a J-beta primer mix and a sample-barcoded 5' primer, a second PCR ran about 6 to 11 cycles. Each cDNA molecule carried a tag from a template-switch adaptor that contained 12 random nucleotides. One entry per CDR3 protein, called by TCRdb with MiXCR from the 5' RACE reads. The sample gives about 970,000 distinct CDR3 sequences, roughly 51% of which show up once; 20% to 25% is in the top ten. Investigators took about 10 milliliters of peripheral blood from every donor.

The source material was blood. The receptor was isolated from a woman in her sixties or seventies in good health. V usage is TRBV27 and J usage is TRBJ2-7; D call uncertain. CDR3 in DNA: TGTGCCAGCAGTTTTATACCGGCCTACGAGCAGTACTTC. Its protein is CASSFIPAYEQYF.